The 23 T cell receptor beta chains presented below share a single source sample, sequenced in a study of patients and donors after allogeneic stem cell transplantation. TCRdb re-derived calls from the RT-PCR reads in MiXCR, one entry per CDR3 protein. The repertoire has 9,000 to 15,000 distinct CDR3 sequences, about 25% of them found once; the top ten carry 45% to 55%. The material sequenced was blood, either unsorted or a sorted T cell fraction (not recorded which). These receptors were obtained from a human donor who was either an allogeneic HSCT recipient or a stem cell or donor lymphocyte infusion donor (not recorded which). It is not recorded whose cells these are; they may come from a transplant donor.

The chain joins TRBV5-1 to TRBJ1-1; TRBD1 is a possible D gene (6 bases). Per the germline V gene, CDR1 is SGHRS and CDR2 is YFSETQ. This CDR3 contains 15 residues. V was pared by 4 bases and J by 2 bases, with 15 bases between. CDR3 DNA sequence: TGCGCCAGCAGCCAGAAACAGGGCTCTAACACTGAAGCTTTCTTT. This gives the protein CASSQKQGSNTEAFF.

The chain recombines TRBV19 with TRBJ1-5; D might be TRBD1 (6 bases). Germline CDR1 is LNHDA and CDR2 is SQIVND (reference sequence). The CDR3 loop spans 14 amino acids. The V and J ends lost 7 bases and 3 bases respectively, with 13 bases between them. This CDR3 is CASTRGGFNQPQHF. The DNA for the CDR3 is TGTGCCAGTACCCGAGGGGGGTTCAATCAGCCCCAGCATTTT.

V gene TRBV20-1 combines with J gene TRBJ2-1, with D tentatively TRBD1 or TRBD2 (6 bases each). V was trimmed by 1 base and J by 9 bases, leaving 13 bases between them. The CDR3 length is 13 residues. Germline CDR1 and CDR2: DFQATT and SNEGSKA (reference sequence). The CDR3, as DNA: TGCAGTGCTAGAGGAGACAGGAGGGGTGAGCAGTTCTTC. Encoded protein: CSARGDRRGEQFF.

The rearrangement joins TRBV25-1 to TRBJ2-1; TRBD1 aligns across 7 bases. V lost 4 bases, J lost 16 bases, and 7 bases stayed unmatched. The CDR3 sequence is 11 residues long. Germline CDR1 MGHDK, CDR2 SYGVNS. In DNA form, the CDR3 reads TGTGCCAGCAGTGTGGGACAGAGGTTATTCTTC. It specifies CASSVGQRLFF.

The rearrangement uses TRBV20-1 and TRBJ2-1; 7 nucleotides align to TRBD2. There are 14 residues in the CDR3. The V gene's germline CDR1 is DFQATT and CDR2 SNEGSKA (reference sequence). V lost 2 bases to trimming and J lost 0 bases; unmatched junction nucleotides: 1. The CDR3 reads CSARQRDSYNEQFF. CDR3 bases: TGCAGTGCTAGACAGCGGGACTCCTACAATGAGCAGTTCTTC.

Remarks on this clonotype: It may be a read error: a sequence one base away is much more abundant. The CDR3 carries no conserved terminal phenylalanine or tryptophan, so it likely arises from a read error. The chain is built from TRBV28 and TRBJ1-5, with D hard to call. V lost 10 bases, J lost 0 bases, and 13 bases lay in between. Germline CDR1 and CDR2: MDHEN and SYDVKM. The CDR3 length is 14 residues. Here the CDR3 DNA reads TGTGCCACCCAACGGGTAAATAGCAATCAGCCCCAGCATTTA. Its translation: CATQRVNSNQPQHL.

This clonotype was picked up a small number of times. The rearrangement uses TRBV6-1 and TRBJ1-3, with 8 bases fitting TRBD1. Looked up from germline, CDR1 is MNHNS and CDR2 is SASEGT. V was pared by 7 bases and J by 10 bases, with 9 bases of the junction left unmatched. This CDR3 comprises 13 residues. In nucleotides, the CDR3 is TGTGCCAGCACGCGGACAGGGAGGGATACCATATATTTT. Its translation is CASTRTGRDTIYF.

The chain links TRBV12-3 or TRBV12-4 to TRBJ1-6, with TRBD1 matching 11 bases. V lost 6 bases to trimming and J lost 10 bases; unmatched junction nucleotides: 8. The CDR3 sequence is 15 residues long. The CDR3: CASRLTGTGGSPLHF. In DNA, the CDR3 is TGTGCCAGCAGACTAACCGGGACAGGGGGATCACCCCTCCACTTT.

Notes on this clonotype: An end of the junction differs from the germline gene, which may be a read error. The V call is TRBV7-2, the J call TRBJ2-1, with TRBD2 matching 9 bases. Germline V CDR1 and CDR2: SGHTA, FQGNSA. The CDR3 length is 15 residues. The CDR3, as DNA: TGTGCCAGCAGCGTAGCCGGGACTAGCTTCGATGAGCAGTTCTTC. Its translation is CASSVAGTSFDEQFF.

In this sample, this clonotype turned up a few times. This chain connects TRBV7-9 to TRBJ2-7; TRBD2 matches at 8 bases. Germline CDR1 and CDR2: SEHNR and FQNEAQ (reference sequence). Trimming took 5 bases from V and 1 from J; bases not matched to a gene: 1. The CDR3 is 13 residues long. In DNA form, the CDR3 reads TGTGCCAGCAGCACTAGCGGTTCCTACGAGCAGTACTTC. Its translation: CASSTSGSYEQYF. The whole variable domain, filled in from reference TRBV7-9 and TRBJ2-7, reads DTGVSQNPRHKITKRGQNVTFRCDPISEHNRLYWYRQTLGQGPEFLTYFQNEAQLEKSRLLSDRFSAERPKGSFSTLEIQRTEQGDSAMYLCASSTSGSYEQYFGPGTRLTVT.

The table lists this clonotype with a count of one. Just one base apart from a much larger clone, this may be a read error. This chain links TRBV20-1 with TRBJ1-2; D call uncertain. The CDR3 is 9 amino acids. The V and J ends lost 4 bases and 7 bases respectively, with 4 bases between them. The germline V gene has CDR1 DFQATT and CDR2 SNEGSKA (reference sequence). This CDR3 reads CSANGGYTF. The CDR3 nucleotides read TGCAGTGCTAATGGTGGCTACACCTTC.

The chain couples TRBV4-3 to TRBJ2-1, with TRBD2 identical over 8 bases. The CDR3 has 16 residues. V lost 0 bases and J lost 3; bases outside the gene matches: 4. Germline CDR1 and CDR2: LGHNA and YSLEER. CDR3 loop: CASSQDSLAVYNEQFF. The CDR3 DNA reads as TGCGCCAGCAGCCAAGATTCACTAGCGGTCTACAATGAGCAGTTCTTC.

The chain couples TRBV15 to TRBJ2-3, with TRBD2 identical over 8 bases. The CDR3 contains 16 residues. Germline V lookup: CDR1 LNHNV, CDR2 YYDKDF (reference sequence). V was pared by 1 base and J by 5 bases, with 8 bases of the junction left unmatched. This chain's CDR3 is CATSRAVGRARDTQYF. CDR3 nucleotides: TGTGCCACCAGCAGAGCGGTCGGGAGGGCCCGAGATACGCAGTATTTT.

This sequence joins TRBV28 and TRBJ1-3; 7 bases agree with TRBD1. The CDR3 has 15 residues. Germline V gene sequence: CDR1 MDHEN, CDR2 SYDVKM. V lost 6 bases, J lost 0 bases, and 5 bases stayed unmatched. CDR3 sequence: CASRPDRASGNTIYF. CDR3 coding DNA: TGTGCCAGCAGGCCCGACAGGGCCTCTGGAAACACCATATATTTT.

The rearrangement joins TRBV5-5 to TRBJ2-3; 10 bases are shared with TRBD2. The J segment lost 4 bases and the V segment lost 7 bases, leaving 18 bases of the junction unmatched. This CDR3 contains 18 residues. Per germline, CDR1 SGHKS and CDR2 YYEKEE (reference sequence). CDR3 loop: CASLRDLGRAGGPDTQYF. CDR3 coding DNA: TGTGCCAGCCTCCGGGACCTCGGCCGAGCGGGAGGGCCAGATACGCAGTATTTT.

V usage is TRBV4-3 and J usage is TRBJ2-2; D is uncertain. The germline V gene encodes CDR1 LGHNA and CDR2 YSLEER. The CDR3 consists of 14 residues. Trimming removed 0 bases from V and 4 bases from J, with 6 bases in between. CDR3: CASSQDSATGELFF. CDR3 nucleotides: TGCGCCAGCAGCCAAGATTCGGCCACCGGGGAGCTGTTTTTT.

This clonotype has more than one count but fewer than ten. This chain connects TRBV9 to TRBJ1-1; TRBD1 agrees at 10 bases. Germline loops: CDR1 SGDLS, CDR2 YYNGEE. With V trimmed by 6 bases and J by 4 bases, 3 bases remained unmatched. CDR3 size: 13 residues. The CDR3 DNA is TGTGCCAGCAAAAGGACAGGGGGCACTGAAGCTTTCTTT. This gives the protein CASKRTGGTEAFF. Based on the CDR3 plus reference TRBV9 and TRBJ1-1, the full variable domain is DSGVTQTPKHLITATGQRVTLRCSPRSGDLSVYWYQQSLDQGLQFLIQYYNGEERAKGNILERFSAQQFPDLHSELNLSSLELGDSALYFCASKRTGGTEAFFGQGTRLTVV.

At least ten counts were recorded for this clonotype. The chain is built from TRBV29-1 and TRBJ1-1, with 9 bases that match TRBD1. Trimming at V came to 4 bases and at J to 3 bases, leaving 9 bases not matched to a gene. The germline V gene has CDR1 SQVTM and CDR2 ANQGSEA. The CDR3 covers 15 residues. The chain's CDR3 is CSVVGTGWRYTEAFF. The CDR3, as DNA: TGCAGCGTTGTCGGGACAGGGTGGAGGTACACTGAAGCTTTCTTT.

This clonotype qualifies as medium-sized. The chain employs TRBV29-1 and TRBJ1-2, with TRBD1 matching 8 bases. Germline V CDR1 and CDR2: SQVTM, ANQGSEA. This CDR3 is built from 12 residues. The J segment lost 3 bases and the V segment lost 7 bases, leaving 4 bases of the junction unmatched. The CDR3 region has the DNA TGCAGCGCAGCACAGGGGGACTATGGCTACACCTTC. It translates to CSAAQGDYGYTF.

The chain couples TRBV30 to TRBJ1-5; D remains ambiguous. Trimming took off 1 base at V and 6 bases at J, with 10 bases between the two ends. The germline V gene encodes CDR1 GTSNPN and CDR2 SVGIG (reference sequence). This CDR3 comprises 13 residues. CDR3 protein: CAWSGGDTQPQHF. CDR3 coding DNA: TGTGCCTGGAGTGGCGGGGATACTCAGCCCCAGCATTTT.

The rearrangement uses TRBV6-1 and TRBJ2-7, with D perhaps TRBD1 (6 bases). The CDR3 totals 13 residues. V was shortened by 7 bases and J by 2 bases, with 12 bases between the two germline ends. The germline CDR1 and CDR2 sequences are MNHNS and SASEGT. The CDR3 loop is CASTRQETYEQYF. The CDR3, as DNA: TGTGCCAGCACACGACAGGAAACCTACGAGCAGTACTTC.

This clonotype was observed at least ten times. The genes are TRBV19 and TRBJ1-1; 8 nucleotides line up with TRBD1. There are 15 residues in the CDR3. V dropped 6 bases and J dropped 4; count of bases not matched to a gene: 10. Germline CDR1 LNHDA, CDR2 SQIVND (reference sequence). The CDR3: CASRTGEERGTEAFF. The CDR3 DNA reads as TGTGCCAGTAGGACAGGGGAGGAGAGAGGCACTGAAGCTTTCTTT.

This clonotype was observed at least ten times. The chain carries TRBV4-1 and TRBJ1-1, with TRBD1 as a possible D gene (5 bases). From germline, CDR1 is MGHRA and CDR2 YSYEKL. The ends were cut back, 3 bases at V and 1 base at J, with 12 bases in the middle. The CDR3 spans 15 residues. CDR3 protein: CASSHPGHKNTEAFF. The DNA of the CDR3 is TGCGCCAGCAGCCACCCCGGACACAAGAACACTGAAGCTTTCTTT.